The T cell receptor beta chain under discussion was sequenced for a study of T cell changes during pregnancy in multiple sclerosis. V lost 7 bases and J 1 base, leaving 19 bases between the germline ends. The CDR3 totals 15 residues. Germline V lookup: CDR1 GTSNPN, CDR2 SVGIG (reference sequence). Profiling relied on immunoSEQ multiplex PCR, and the TCRdb table lists in-frame clones only, not all of them. The table shows approximately 92,000 clones, with approximately 92% occurring only once. This sample comprised peripheral blood, obtained in the first trimester of pregnancy. The chain links TRBV30 to TRBJ1-1; D gene ambiguous. This TCR came from a female donor with multiple sclerosis, enrolled in a pregnancy study. Here the CDR3 DNA reads TGTGCCTACTACTCTCCCGGACTCAAGAACACTGAAGCTTTCTTT. Translating gives CAYYSPGLKNTEAFF.